This TCR beta chain originates from a study of PD-L1 blockade in urothelial cancer. Turning to the study itself: Atezolizumab 1,200 mg was given intravenously every 3 weeks, starting 2014. Blood analysis occurred 3 weeks (second dose) and 6 weeks after treatment start.

With respect to this clone: One junction end disagrees with the germline gene, perhaps due to a read error.

The CDR3 has 14 amino acids. Per germline, CDR1 ENHRY and CDR2 SYGVKD. The time point: pretreatment peripheral blood. Urothelial carcinoma in patients was locally advanced or metastatic. The repertoire was sequenced with immunoSEQ multiplex PCR; TCRdb's copy has only in-frame clones and lacks some. The table records fewer than 95,000 clones, roughly 84% of them present only once. The receptor was derived from a man aged 55-75 years with urothelial cancer. The starting material was PBMCs, obtained around atezolizumab (anti-PD-L1) treatment. The chain recombines TRBV10-3 with TRBJ2-5; the match to TRBD2 covers 8 bases. The CDR3 DNA follows: TGTGCCATCAGTGAAGGACTAGCAAGAGAGGCCCAGTACTTC. It yields the protein CAISEGLAREAQYF.